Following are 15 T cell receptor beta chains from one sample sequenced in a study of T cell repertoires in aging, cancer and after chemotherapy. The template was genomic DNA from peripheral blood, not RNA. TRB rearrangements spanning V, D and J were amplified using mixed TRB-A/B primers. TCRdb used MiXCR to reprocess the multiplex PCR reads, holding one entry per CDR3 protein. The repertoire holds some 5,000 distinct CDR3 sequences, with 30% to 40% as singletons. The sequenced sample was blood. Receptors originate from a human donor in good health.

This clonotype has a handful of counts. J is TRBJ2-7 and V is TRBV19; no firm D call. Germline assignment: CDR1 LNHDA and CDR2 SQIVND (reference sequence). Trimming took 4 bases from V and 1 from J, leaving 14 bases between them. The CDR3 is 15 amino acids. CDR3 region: CASSRRGILSYEQYF. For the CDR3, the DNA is TGTGCCAGTAGTAGGAGAGGCATCTTATCCTACGAGCAGTACTTC.

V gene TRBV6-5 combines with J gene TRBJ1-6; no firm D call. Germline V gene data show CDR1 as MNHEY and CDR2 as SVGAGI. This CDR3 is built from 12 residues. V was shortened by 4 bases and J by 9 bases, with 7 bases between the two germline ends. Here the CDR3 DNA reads TGTGCCAGCAGTTTAGCAGGTTCACCCCTCCACTTT. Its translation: CASSLAGSPLHF.

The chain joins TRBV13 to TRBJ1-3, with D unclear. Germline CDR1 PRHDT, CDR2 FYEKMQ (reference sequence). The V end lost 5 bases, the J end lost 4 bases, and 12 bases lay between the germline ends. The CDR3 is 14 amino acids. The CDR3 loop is CASSLFLGGNTIYF. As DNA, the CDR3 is TGTGCCAGCAGCCTTTTTTTGGGCGGAAACACCATATATTTT.

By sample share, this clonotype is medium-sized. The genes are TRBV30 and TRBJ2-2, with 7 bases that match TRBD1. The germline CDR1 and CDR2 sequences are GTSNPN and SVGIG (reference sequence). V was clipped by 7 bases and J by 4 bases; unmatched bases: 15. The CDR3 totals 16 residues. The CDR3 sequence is CAYGVGTARSTGELFF. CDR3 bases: TGTGCCTACGGCGTCGGGACAGCGCGTTCCACCGGGGAGCTGTTTTTT.

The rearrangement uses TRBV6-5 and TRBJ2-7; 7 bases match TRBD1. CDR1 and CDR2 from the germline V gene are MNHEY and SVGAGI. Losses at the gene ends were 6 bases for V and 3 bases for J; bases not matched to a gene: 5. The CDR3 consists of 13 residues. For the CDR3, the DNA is TGTGCCAGCAGACGGGACAGAGGCTACGAGCAGTACTTC. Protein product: CASRRDRGYEQYF.

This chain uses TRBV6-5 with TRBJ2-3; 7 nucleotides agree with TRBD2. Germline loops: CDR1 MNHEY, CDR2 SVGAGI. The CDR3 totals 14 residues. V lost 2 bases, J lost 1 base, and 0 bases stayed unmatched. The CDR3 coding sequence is TGTGCCAGCAGTTACGGGGGGGGCACAGATACGCAGTATTTT. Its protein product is CASSYGGGTDTQYF.

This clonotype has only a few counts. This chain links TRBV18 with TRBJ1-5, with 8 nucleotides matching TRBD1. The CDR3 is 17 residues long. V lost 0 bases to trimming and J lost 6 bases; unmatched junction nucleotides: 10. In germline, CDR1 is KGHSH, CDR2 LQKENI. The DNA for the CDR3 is TGTGCCAGCTCACCACCGAGAGTTCAGGGGGCGTCTCAGCCCCAGCATTTT. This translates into CASSPPRVQGASQPQHF.

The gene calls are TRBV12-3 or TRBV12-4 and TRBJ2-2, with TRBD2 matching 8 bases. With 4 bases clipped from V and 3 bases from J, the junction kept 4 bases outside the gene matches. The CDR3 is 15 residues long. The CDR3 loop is CASSYGGGDTGELFF. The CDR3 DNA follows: TGTGCCAGCAGTTACGGGGGGGGGGACACCGGGGAGCTGTTTTTT.

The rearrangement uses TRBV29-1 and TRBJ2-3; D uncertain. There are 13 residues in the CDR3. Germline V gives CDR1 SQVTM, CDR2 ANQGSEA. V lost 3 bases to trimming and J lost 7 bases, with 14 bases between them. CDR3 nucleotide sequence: TGCAGCGTTGATGGCCCCTTAGCTAATACGCAGTATTTT. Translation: CSVDGPLANTQYF.

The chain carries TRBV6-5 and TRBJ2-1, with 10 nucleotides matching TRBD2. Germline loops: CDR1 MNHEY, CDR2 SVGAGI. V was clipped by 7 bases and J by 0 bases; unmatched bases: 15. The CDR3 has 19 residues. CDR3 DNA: TGTGCCAGCACCACCACTTTAGCGGGGGGCACCGTCTCCTACAATGAGCAGTTCTTC. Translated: CASTTTLAGGTVSYNEQFF.

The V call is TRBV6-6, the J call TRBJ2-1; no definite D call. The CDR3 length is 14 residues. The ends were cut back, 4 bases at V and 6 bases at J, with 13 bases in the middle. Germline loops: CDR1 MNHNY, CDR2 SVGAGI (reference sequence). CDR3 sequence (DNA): TGTGCCAGCAGTTTTTGGGGTTCTCCCAATGAGCAGTTCTTC. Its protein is CASSFWGSPNEQFF.

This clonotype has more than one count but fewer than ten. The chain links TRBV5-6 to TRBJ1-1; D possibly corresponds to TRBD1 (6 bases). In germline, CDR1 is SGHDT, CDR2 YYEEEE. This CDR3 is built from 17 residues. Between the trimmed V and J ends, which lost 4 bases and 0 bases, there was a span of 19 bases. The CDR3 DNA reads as TGTGCCAGCAGCCTCCTAAGGGGGGGGTACATGAACACTGAAGCTTTCTTT. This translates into CASSLLRGGYMNTEAFF. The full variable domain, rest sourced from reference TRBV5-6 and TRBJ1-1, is DAGVTQSPTHLIKTRGQQVTLRCSPKSGHDTVSWYQQALGQGPQFIFQYYEEEERQRGNFPDRFSGHQFPNYSSELNVNALLLGDSALYLCASSLLRGGYMNTEAFFGQGTRLTVV.

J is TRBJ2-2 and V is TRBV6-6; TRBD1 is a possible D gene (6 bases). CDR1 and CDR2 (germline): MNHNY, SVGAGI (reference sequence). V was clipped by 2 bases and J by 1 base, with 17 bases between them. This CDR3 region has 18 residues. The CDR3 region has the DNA TGTGCCAGCAGTTACCGGGTGGGGGCCGCTAGGAACACCGGGGAGCTGTTTTTT. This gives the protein CASSYRVGAARNTGELFF.

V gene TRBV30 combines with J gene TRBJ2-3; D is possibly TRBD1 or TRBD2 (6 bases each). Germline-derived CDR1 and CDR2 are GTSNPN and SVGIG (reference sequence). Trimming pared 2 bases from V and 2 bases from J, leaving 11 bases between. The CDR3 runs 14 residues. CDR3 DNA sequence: TGTGCCTGGAGTTTGGGGGGCTTCACAGATACGCAGTATTTT. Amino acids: CAWSLGGFTDTQYF.

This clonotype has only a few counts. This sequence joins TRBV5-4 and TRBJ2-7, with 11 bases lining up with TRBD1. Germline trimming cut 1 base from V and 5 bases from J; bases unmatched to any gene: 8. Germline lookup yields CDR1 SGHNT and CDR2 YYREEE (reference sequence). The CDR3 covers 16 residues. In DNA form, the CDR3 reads TGTGCCAGCAGCTTGAGGGACAGGGGGTTCGGAAACGAGCAGTACTTC. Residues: CASSLRDRGFGNEQYF.